These 10 T cell receptor beta chains were sequenced from one sample in a study of blood T cells in healthy people across ages. The authors ran a second PCR of about 7 to 11 cycles using a sample-barcoded 5' primer and a J-beta primer mix. Via MiXCR, TCRdb re-called the 5' RACE reads, giving one row per CDR3 protein. The sample records about 640,000 distinct CDR3 sequences, 45% to 65% being singletons. Sample: blood. The receptors here all came from a man in his fifties or sixties in good health.

The chain is built from TRBV28 and TRBJ2-5; D is ambiguous. With the DNA end fitting TRBJ2-7 better, the J assignment may be wrong. The CDR3 has 14 residues. Germline V gene data show CDR1 as MDHEN and CDR2 as SYDVKM. The CDR3 protein is CASSLIQPPGEQYF. For the CDR3, the DNA is TGTGCCAGCAGTTTAATACAGCCACCGGGCGAGCAGTACTTC.

CDR3 bases: TGTGCCAGCAGTTTCTCGGAGGTTCTAGGAGATACGCAGTATTTT. Its translation: CASSFSEVLGDTQYF. This chain uses TRBV12-3 or TRBV12-4 with TRBJ2-3; a possible D gene is TRBD2 (5 bases). CDR3 length equals 15 residues. The V gene lost 3 bases and the J gene lost 5 bases, with 15 bases spanning the gap.

The CDR3 reads CSARVRYQETQYF. DNA of the CDR3: TGCAGTGCTAGAGTCAGGTACCAAGAGACCCAGTACTTC. The chain joins TRBV20-1 to TRBJ2-5; D unclear. The CDR3 consists of 13 residues. Trimming took off 1 base at V and 0 bases at J, with 6 bases between the two ends. The V gene's germline CDR1 is DFQATT and CDR2 SNEGSKA (reference sequence).

This chain uses TRBV6-2 or TRBV6-3 with TRBJ2-5; 7 nucleotides align to TRBD1. The germline V gene encodes CDR1 MNHEY and CDR2 SVGEGT. There are 16 residues in the CDR3. Losses at the gene ends were 5 bases for V and 5 bases for J; bases not matched to a gene: 14. The DNA of the CDR3 is TGTGCCAGCAGTACCCGAATACGAGGGGGCAGGGAGACCCAGTACTTC. Translating it yields CASSTRIRGGRETQYF.

This clonotype has just a few counts. The CDR3 sequence is CASSLAGQITYEQYF. In DNA, the CDR3 is TGTGCCAGCAGTTTGGCGGGACAGATCACCTACGAGCAGTACTTC. The rearrangement joins TRBV12-3 or TRBV12-4 to TRBJ2-7; D may be TRBD1 (7 bases). The CDR3 is made up of 15 amino acids. V lost 3 bases, J lost 2 bases, and 14 bases lay in between.

This clonotype was detected only once. J is TRBJ1-6 and V is TRBV6-2 or TRBV6-3; maybe TRBD1 (5 bases). Trimming took off 7 bases at V and 10 bases at J, with 11 bases between the two ends. The CDR3 covers 12 residues. Per the germline V gene, CDR1 is MNHEY and CDR2 is SVGEGT. Here the CDR3 DNA reads TGTGCCAGCAATATAGGGGAGTCACCCCTCCACTTT. Translating it yields CASNIGESPLHF.

The V gene is TRBV9, the J gene TRBJ2-7; tentative D call: TRBD1 (5 bases). Germline values: CDR1 SGDLS, CDR2 YYNGEE. V lost 7 bases and J 4 bases, leaving 18 bases between the germline ends. CDR3 length: 14 amino acids. The CDR3 sequence is CASPTGRLQYEQYF. CDR3 coding DNA: TGTGCCAGCCCAACAGGCCGCTTACAATACGAGCAGTACTTC.

The chain recombines TRBV5-1 with TRBJ2-7, with D maybe TRBD1 (7 bases). The germline CDR1 and CDR2 sequences are SGHRS and YFSETQ. The V end lost 4 bases, the J end lost 2 bases, and 13 bases lay between the germline ends. CDR3 length equals 14 residues. CDR3 region: CASSGGTVAYEQYF. CDR3 nucleotide sequence: TGCGCCAGCAGCGGCGGGACAGTAGCCTACGAGCAGTACTTC.

This chain links TRBV4-2 with TRBJ2-3, with 7 bases that match TRBD2. Germline CDR1 and CDR2: LGHNA and YNFKEQ. Trimming removed 4 bases from V and 1 base from J; junction bases left unmatched: 5. The length of the CDR3 is 15 residues. CDR3 protein: CASSPLSGRTDTQYF. CDR3 sequence (DNA): TGTGCCAGCAGCCCCCTTAGCGGGCGCACAGATACGCAGTATTTT.

The J gene is TRBJ2-5, the V gene TRBV27; 8 nucleotides line up with TRBD1. The CDR3 runs 14 residues. CDR1 MNHEY and CDR2 SMNVEV come from the germline V gene (reference sequence). The V gene end was trimmed by 3 bases and the J gene end by 4 bases; junction bases not matched to a gene: 4. The CDR3 nucleotides are TGTGCCAGCAGTTTGCAGGGGGCCTCAGAGACCCAGTACTTC. It codes for CASSLQGASETQYF.